This record looks at one T cell receptor (beta chain) sequence and its context. Its antigen is not identified. J lost 7 bases, V lost 4 bases, and 4 bases had no gene match. This CDR3 is 14 amino acids long. In germline, CDR1 is SGHTA, CDR2 FQGNSA. Amounts of 1-10 million cryopreserved PBMC were held in the samples before DNA extraction. The sample originates from a study of long-term antiretroviral therapy in people with HIV. Study-wide results and limits: Gathering of blood took place between about 2004 and 2017, possibly under older ART regimens.

The assay, immunoSEQ v3.0, was run at survey level. Libraries were prepared by immunoSEQ multiplex PCR; TCRdb keeps only in-frame clonotypes and omits some of them. The sample lists about 32,000 clones; around 94% were seen once. The receptor's source is a woman aged 50 to 65 with HIV. This chain uses TRBV7-2 with TRBJ1-4, with 9 bases aligning to TRBD1. The sequencing used unsorted PBMCs, collected 4.1 years after starting antiretroviral therapy. The chain's CDR3 is CASSWGQGGEKLFF. CDR3 DNA sequence: TGTGCCAGCAGCTGGGGACAGGGAGGTGAAAAACTGTTTTTT.